What follows is one TCR beta chain and its context. Any patient presenting with uncontrolled infection, other autoimmune disease, pregnancy or lactation was left out. Clinical symptoms, serum thyroxine, TRAb, thyroid ultrasound and orbital computed tomography established diagnosis. The sample is drawn from a study of T cells in Graves' hyperthyroidism and ophthalmopathy. Amplification yielded TCR beta CDR3 regions, with RNA transcripts as the source. The HTBI primer set served for first-round RT-PCR of the TCR CDR3. MiXCR, applied by TCRdb to the multiplex PCR reads, yields one record per CDR3 protein. The data show a few hundred thousand distinct CDR3 sequences, with around 45% seen just once and 7.5% to 8.5% held by the top ten. The CDR3 consists of 16 residues. Germline V gives CDR1 LNHDA, CDR2 SQIVND (reference sequence). V trimming: 5 bases; J trimming: 3 bases; junction bases outside the gene matches: 8.

Input material: peripheral blood or thyroid tissue (not recorded which). V is TRBV19 and J is TRBJ2-7, with 12 bases identical to TRBD2. The origin of this receptor is a woman aged 18-35 years with Graves' hyperthyroidism. This CDR3 is CASSPRLAGDLYEQYF. CDR3 bases: TGTGCCAGTAGTCCGCGACTAGCGGGGGACCTCTACGAGCAGTACTTC.